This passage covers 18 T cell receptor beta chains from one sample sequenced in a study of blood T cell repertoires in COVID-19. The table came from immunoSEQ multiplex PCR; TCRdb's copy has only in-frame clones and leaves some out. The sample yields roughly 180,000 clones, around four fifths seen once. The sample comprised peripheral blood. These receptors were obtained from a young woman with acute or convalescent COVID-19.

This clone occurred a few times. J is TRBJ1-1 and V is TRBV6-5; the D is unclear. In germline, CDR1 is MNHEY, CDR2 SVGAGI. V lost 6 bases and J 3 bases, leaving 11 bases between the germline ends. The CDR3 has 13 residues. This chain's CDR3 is CASSSVFDTEAFF. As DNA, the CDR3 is TGTGCCAGCAGCTCGGTATTCGACACTGAAGCTTTCTTT.

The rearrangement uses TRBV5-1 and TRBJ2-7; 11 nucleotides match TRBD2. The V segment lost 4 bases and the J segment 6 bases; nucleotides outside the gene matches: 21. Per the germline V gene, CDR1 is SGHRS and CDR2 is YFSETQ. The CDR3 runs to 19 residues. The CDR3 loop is CASSPREVRLAGGGREQYF. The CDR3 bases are TGCGCCAGCAGCCCGAGGGAGGTCCGCCTAGCGGGAGGAGGGCGCGAGCAGTACTTC. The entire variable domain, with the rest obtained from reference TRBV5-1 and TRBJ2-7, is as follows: KAGVTQTPRYLIKTRGQQVTLSCSPISGHRSVSWYQQTPGQGLQFLFEYFSETQRNKGNFPGRFSGRQFSNSRSEMNVSTLELGDSALYLCASSPREVRLAGGGREQYFGPGTRLTVT.

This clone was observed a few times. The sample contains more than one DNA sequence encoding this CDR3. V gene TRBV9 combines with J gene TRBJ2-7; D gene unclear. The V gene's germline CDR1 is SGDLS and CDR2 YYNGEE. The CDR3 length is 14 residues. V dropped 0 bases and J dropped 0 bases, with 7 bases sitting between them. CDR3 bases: TGTGCCAGCAGCGTAGCCTCTAGCTCCTACGAGCAGTACTTC. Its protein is CASSVASSSYEQYF. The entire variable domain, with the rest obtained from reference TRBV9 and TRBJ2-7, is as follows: DSGVTQTPKHLITATGQRVTLRCSPRSGDLSVYWYQQSLDQGLQFLIQYYNGEERAKGNILERFSAQQFPDLHSELNLSSLELGDSALYFCASSVASSSYEQYFGPGTRLTVT.

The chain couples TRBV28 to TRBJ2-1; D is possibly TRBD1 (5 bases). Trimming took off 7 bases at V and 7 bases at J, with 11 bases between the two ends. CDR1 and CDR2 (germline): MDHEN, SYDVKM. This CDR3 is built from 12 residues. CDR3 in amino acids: CASTDQGNEQFF. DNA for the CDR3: TGTGCCAGCACCGATCAGGGAAATGAGCAGTTCTTC.

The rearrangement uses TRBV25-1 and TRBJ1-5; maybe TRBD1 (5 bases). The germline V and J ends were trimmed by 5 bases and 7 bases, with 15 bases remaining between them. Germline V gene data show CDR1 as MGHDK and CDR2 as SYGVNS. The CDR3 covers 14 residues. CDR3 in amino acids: CASSSGRDDQPQHF. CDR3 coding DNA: TGTGCCAGCAGTTCCGGGAGGGACGACCAGCCCCAGCATTTT.

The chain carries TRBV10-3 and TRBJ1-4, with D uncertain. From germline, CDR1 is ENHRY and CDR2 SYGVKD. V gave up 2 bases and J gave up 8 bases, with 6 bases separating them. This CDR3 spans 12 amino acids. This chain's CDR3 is CAISEKEEKLFF. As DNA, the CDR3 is TGTGCCATCAGTGAGAAGGAGGAAAAACTGTTTTTT.

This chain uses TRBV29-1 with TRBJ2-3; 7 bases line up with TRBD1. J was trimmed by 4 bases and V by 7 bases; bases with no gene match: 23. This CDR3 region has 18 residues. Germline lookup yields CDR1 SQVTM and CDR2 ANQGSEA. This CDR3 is CSATSAIAGGQRSDTQYF. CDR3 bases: TGCAGCGCCACGAGCGCAATTGCTGGGGGACAGAGGTCAGATACGCAGTATTTT.

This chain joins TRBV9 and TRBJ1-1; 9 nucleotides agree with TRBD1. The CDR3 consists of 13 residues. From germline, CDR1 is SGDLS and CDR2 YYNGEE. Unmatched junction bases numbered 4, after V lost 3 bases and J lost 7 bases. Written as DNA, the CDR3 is TGTGCCAGCAGCGGGGGACAGGGAATTGAAGCTTTCTTT. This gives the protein CASSGGQGIEAFF.

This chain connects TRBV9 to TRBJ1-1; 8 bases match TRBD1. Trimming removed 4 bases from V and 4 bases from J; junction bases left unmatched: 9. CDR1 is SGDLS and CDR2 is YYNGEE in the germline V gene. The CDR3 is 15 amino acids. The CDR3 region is CASSTIDRGSTEAFF. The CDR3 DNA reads TGTGCCAGCAGCACTATAGACAGGGGTAGCACTGAAGCTTTCTTT.

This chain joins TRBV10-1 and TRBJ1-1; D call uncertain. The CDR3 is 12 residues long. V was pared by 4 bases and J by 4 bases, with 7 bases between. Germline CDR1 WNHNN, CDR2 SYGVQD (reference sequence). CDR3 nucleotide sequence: TGCGCCAGCAGTGGAGTGTCCACTGAAGCTTTCTTT. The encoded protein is CASSGVSTEAFF.

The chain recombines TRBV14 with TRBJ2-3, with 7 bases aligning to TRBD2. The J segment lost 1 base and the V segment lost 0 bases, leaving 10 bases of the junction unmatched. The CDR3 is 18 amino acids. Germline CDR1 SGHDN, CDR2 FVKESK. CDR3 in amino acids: CASSQERWGTTRTDTQYF. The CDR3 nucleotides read TGTGCCAGCAGCCAAGAGAGGTGGGGGACTACCCGCACAGATACGCAGTATTTT.

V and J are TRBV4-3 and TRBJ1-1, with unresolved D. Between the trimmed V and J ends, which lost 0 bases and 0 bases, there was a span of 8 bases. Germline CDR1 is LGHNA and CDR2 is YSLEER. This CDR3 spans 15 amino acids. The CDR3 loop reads CASSQECRLNTEAFF. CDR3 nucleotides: TGCGCCAGCAGCCAAGAATGCAGATTGAACACTGAAGCTTTCTTT.

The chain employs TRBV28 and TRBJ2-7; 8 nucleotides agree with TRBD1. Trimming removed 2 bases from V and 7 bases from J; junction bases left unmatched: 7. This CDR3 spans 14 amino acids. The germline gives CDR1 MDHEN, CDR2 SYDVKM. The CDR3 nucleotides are TGTGCCAGCAGTTTACCGGACAGGGTAGAAGAGCAGTACTTC. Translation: CASSLPDRVEEQYF.

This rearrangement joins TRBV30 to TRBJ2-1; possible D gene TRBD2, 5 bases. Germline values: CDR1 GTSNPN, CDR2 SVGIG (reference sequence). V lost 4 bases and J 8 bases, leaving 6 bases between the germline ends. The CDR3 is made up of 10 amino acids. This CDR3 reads CAWKDYEQFF. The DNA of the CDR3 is TGTGCCTGGAAGGACTATGAGCAGTTCTTC.

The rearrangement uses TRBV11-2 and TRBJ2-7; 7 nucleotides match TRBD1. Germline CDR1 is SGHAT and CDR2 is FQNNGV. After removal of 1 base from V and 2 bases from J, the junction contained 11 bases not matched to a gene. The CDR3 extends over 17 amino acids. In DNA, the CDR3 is TGTGCCAGCAGCTTAGGACCAGGGACAGTTAGTCCCTACGAGCAGTACTTC. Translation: CASSLGPGTVSPYEQYF.

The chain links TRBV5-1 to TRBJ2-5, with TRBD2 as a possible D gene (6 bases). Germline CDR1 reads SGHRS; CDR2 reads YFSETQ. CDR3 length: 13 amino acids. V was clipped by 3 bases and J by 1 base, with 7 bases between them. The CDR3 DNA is TGCGCCAGCAGCTCGGGACTCCAAGAGACCCAGTACTTC. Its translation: CASSSGLQETQYF. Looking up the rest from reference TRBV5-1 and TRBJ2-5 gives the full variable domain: KAGVTQTPRYLIKTRGQQVTLSCSPISGHRSVSWYQQTPGQGLQFLFEYFSETQRNKGNFPGRFSGRQFSNSRSEMNVSTLELGDSALYLCASSSGLQETQYFGPGTRLLVL.

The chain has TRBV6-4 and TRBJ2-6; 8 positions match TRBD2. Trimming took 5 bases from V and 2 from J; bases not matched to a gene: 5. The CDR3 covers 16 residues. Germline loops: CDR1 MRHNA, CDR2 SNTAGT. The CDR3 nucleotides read TGTGCCAGCAGTCACCCGGGGGGGGCTGGGGCCAACGTCCTGACTTTC. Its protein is CASSHPGGAGANVLTF.

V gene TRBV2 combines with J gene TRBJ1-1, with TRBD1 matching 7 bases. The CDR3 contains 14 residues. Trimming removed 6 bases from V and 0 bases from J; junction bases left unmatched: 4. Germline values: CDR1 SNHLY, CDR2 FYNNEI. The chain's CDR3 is CASRDRRMNTEAFF. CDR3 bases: TGTGCCAGCAGGGACAGGCGCATGAACACTGAAGCTTTCTTT.